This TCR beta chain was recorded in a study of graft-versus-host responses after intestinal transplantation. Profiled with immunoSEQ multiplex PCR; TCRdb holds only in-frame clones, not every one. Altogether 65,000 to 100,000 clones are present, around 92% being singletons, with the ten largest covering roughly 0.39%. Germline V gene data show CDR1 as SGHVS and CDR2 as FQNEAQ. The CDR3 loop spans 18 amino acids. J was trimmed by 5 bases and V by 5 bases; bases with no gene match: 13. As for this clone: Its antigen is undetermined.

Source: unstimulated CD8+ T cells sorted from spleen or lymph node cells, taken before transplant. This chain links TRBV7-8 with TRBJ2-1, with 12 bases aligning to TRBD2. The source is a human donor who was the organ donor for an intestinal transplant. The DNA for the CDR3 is TGTGCCAGCAGCGATACGACTAGCGGGGGCCCCCTTGACAATGAGCAGTTCTTC. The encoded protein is CASSDTTSGGPLDNEQFF.